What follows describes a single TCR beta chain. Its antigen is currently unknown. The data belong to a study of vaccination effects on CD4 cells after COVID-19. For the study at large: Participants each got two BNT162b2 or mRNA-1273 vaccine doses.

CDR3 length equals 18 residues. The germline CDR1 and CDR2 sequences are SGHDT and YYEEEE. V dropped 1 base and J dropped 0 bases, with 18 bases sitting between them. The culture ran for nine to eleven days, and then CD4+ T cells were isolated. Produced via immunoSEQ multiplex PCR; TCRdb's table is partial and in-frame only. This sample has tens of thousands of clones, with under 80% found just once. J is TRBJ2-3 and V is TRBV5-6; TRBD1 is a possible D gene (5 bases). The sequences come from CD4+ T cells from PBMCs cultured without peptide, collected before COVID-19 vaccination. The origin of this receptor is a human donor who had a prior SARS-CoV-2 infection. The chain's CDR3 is CASSLWQGVHSSTDTQYF. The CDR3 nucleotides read TGTGCCAGCAGCTTGTGGCAGGGCGTCCATTCTAGCACAGATACGCAGTATTTT.